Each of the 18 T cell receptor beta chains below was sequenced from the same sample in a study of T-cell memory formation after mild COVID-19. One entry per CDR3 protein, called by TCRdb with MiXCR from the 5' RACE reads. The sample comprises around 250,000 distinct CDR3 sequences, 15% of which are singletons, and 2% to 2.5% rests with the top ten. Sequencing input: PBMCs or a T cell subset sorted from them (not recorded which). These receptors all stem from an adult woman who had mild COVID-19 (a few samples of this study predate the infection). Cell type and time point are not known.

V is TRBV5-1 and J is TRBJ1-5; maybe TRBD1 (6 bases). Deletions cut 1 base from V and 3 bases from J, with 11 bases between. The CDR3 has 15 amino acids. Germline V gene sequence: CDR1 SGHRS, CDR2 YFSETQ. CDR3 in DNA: TGCGCCAGCAGCTTGACGGGGGGCATCAATCAGCCCCAGCATTTT. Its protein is CASSLTGGINQPQHF.

The CDR3 bases are TGTGCCAGTAGTGGGGACAGGGCTTTCGTCTATGGCTACACCTTC. Amino acids: CASSGDRAFVYGYTF. This chain joins TRBV19 and TRBJ1-2; 9 nucleotides match TRBD1. The length of the CDR3 is 15 residues. Germline assignment: CDR1 LNHDA and CDR2 SQIVND (reference sequence). Unmatched junction bases numbered 8, after V lost 5 bases and J lost 4 bases.

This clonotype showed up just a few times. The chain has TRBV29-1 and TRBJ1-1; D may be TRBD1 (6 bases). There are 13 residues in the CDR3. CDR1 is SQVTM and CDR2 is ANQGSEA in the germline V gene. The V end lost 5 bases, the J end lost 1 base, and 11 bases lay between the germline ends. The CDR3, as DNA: TGCAGCGTTTCGCGGACAGCGAACACTGAAGCTTTCTTT. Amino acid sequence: CSVSRTANTEAFF. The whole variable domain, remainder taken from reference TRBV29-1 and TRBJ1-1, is SAVISQKPSRDICQRGTSLTIQCQVDSQVTMMFWYRQQPGQSLTLIATANQGSEATYESGFVIDKFPISRPNLTFSTLTVSNMSPEDSSIYLCSVSRTANTEAFFGQGTRLTVV.

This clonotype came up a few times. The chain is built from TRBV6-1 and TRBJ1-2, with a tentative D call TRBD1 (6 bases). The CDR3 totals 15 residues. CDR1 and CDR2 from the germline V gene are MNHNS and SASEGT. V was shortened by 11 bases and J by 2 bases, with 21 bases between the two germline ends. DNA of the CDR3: TGTGCCTCCTATCCCGGGGACACAAAGAACTATGGCTACACCTTC. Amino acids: CASYPGDTKNYGYTF.

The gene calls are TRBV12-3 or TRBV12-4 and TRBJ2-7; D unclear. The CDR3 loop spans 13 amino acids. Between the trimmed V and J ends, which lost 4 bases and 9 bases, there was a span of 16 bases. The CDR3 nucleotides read TGTGCCAGCAGTTCAGCGACTGGATTCGGGCAGTACTTC. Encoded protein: CASSSATGFGQYF.

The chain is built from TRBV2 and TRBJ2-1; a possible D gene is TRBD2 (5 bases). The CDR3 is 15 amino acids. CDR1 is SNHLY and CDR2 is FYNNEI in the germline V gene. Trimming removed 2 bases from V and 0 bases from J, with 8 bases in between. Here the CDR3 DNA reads TGTGCCAGCAGTGAAAGACGGGGCTCCTACAATGAGCAGTTCTTC. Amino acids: CASSERRGSYNEQFF.

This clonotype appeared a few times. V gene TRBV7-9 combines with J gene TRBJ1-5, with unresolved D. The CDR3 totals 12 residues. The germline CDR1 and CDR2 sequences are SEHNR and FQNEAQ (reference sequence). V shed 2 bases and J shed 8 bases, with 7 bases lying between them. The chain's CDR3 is CASSLLFEPQHF. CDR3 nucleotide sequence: TGTGCCAGCAGCTTACTGTTTGAGCCCCAGCATTTT.

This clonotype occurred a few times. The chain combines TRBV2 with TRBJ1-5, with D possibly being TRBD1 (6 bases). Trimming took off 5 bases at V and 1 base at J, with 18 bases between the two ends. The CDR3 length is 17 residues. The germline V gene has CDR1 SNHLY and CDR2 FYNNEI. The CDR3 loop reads CASSSRGGGGSNQPQHF. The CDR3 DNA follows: TGTGCCAGCAGTTCCCGCGGAGGGGGAGGGAGCAATCAGCCCCAGCATTTT.

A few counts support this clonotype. CDR3 in DNA: TGCAGTGCTAGAGCCGTCCCCTACGAGCAGTACTTC. This codes for CSARAVPYEQYF. This chain joins TRBV20-1 and TRBJ2-7; D uncertain. Germline V CDR1 and CDR2: DFQATT, SNEGSKA (reference sequence). The CDR3 consists of 12 residues. The ends were cut back, 1 base at V and 2 bases at J, with 6 bases in the middle.

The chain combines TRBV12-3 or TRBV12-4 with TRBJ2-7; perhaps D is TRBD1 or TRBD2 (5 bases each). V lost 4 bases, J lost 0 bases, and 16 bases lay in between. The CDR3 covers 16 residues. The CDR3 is CASSSRGRGSSYEQYF. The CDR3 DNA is TGTGCCAGCAGTTCAAGGGGACGGGGAAGCTCCTACGAGCAGTACTTC.

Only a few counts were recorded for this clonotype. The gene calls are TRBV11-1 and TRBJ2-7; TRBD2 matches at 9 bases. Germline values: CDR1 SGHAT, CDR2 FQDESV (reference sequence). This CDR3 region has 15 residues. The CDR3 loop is CASATALAGTYEQYF. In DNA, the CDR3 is TGTGCGAGCGCGACGGCCCTAGCGGGGACTTACGAGCAGTACTTC.

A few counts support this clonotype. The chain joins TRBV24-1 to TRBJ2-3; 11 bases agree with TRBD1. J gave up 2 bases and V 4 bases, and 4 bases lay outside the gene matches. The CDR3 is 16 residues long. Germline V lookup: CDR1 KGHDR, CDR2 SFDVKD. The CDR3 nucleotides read TGTGCCACCAGTGACCGGGGACAGGGGGTCACAGATACGCAGTATTTT. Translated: CATSDRGQGVTDTQYF.

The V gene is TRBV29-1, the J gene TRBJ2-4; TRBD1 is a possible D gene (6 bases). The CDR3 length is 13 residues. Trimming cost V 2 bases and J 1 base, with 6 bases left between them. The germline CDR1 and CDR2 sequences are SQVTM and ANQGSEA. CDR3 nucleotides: TGCAGCGTTGAACAGGGGGCCAAAAACATTCAGTACTTC. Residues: CSVEQGAKNIQYF.

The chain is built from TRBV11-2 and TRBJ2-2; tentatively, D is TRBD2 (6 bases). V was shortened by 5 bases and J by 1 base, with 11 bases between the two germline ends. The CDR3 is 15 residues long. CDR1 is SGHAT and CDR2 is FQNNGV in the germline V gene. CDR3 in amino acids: CASSPLRGNTGELFF. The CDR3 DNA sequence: TGTGCCAGCAGCCCCTTGCGGGGGAACACCGGGGAGCTGTTTTTT.

The CDR3 loop reads CASSQWGQYGYTF. The DNA for the CDR3 is TGCGCCAGCAGCCAATGGGGACAGTATGGCTACACCTTC. The chain uses TRBV4-1 and TRBJ1-2, with 7 nucleotides matching TRBD1. Germline V CDR1 and CDR2: MGHRA, YSYEKL. The CDR3 totals 13 residues. With 2 bases clipped from V and 5 bases from J, the junction kept 2 bases outside the gene matches.

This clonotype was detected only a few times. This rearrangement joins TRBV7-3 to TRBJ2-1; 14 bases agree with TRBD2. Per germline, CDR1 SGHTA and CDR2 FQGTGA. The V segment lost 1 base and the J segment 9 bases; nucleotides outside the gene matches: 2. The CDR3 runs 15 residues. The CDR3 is CASSLSGLAGGEQFF. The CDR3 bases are TGTGCCAGCAGCTTAAGCGGACTAGCGGGAGGTGAGCAGTTCTTC. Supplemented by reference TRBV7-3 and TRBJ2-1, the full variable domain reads GAGVSQTPSNKVTEKGKYVELRCDPISGHTALYWYRQSLGQGPEFLIYFQGTGAADDSGLPNDRFFAVRPEGSVSTLKIQRTERGDSAVYLCASSLSGLAGGEQFFGPGTRLTVL.

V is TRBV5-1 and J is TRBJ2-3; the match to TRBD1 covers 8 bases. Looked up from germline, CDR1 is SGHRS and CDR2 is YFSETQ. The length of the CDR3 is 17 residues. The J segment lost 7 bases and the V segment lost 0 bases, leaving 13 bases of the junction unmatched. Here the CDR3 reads CASSLGSTGAAGHTQYF. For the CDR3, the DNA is TGCGCCAGCAGCTTGGGGTCGACAGGGGCCGCGGGGCATACGCAGTATTTT.

The CDR3 sequence is CASSPRQGSVTEAFF. Here the CDR3 DNA reads TGCGCCAGCAGCCCGAGACAGGGGTCCGTGACTGAAGCTTTCTTT. This chain links TRBV5-1 with TRBJ1-1; TRBD1 agrees at 8 bases. V gave up 4 bases and J gave up 5 bases; unmatched junction bases: 10. Germline V gene lookup returns CDR1 SGHRS and CDR2 YFSETQ. This CDR3 is built from 15 residues.